This TCR beta chain is from a study of regulatory dendritic cells for organ transplantation. Study summary: Monocytes received vitamin D3 on days 0 and 4, IL-10 on day 4.

The length of the CDR3 is 13 residues. V shed 5 bases and J shed 8 bases, with 16 bases lying between them. Germline CDR1 reads SQVTM; CDR2 reads ANQGSEA. On this clone: What it binds is not known.

Sorted subsets were CFSE-labeled and cultured less than 6 days with allogeneic dendritic cells. Repertoires were generated with immunoSEQ multiplex PCR, while TCRdb's copy carries only in-frame clones and drops some. The sample yields 12,000 or so clones, less than 70% seen once. The chain employs TRBV29-1 and TRBJ2-1; TRBD1 might be the D (7 bases). The clonotype comes from a human donor in good health. The sample consisted of naive CD8+ T cells from blood cultured with dendritic cells. Subset denoted: CD45RA+ naive T cells. The CDR3 is CSVPTARGDEQFF. The CDR3, as DNA: TGCAGCGTTCCTACCGCCAGGGGGGATGAGCAGTTCTTC.